This T cell receptor (beta chain) was sequenced during a study of cytomegalovirus exposure and HLA in healthy donors. A multiplex PCR was run with 60 Vbeta primers and 13 Jbeta primers. Sequenced by immunoSEQ multiplex PCR; TCRdb stores in-frame clones only, minus some. Among 150,000 to 200,000 clones, roughly 80% were seen once, and the ten largest hold around 1.7%. The CDR3 covers 15 residues. CDR1 MNHNY and CDR2 SVGAGI come from the germline V gene (reference sequence). Between the trimmed V and J ends, which lost 5 bases and 2 bases, there was a span of 16 bases. This chain joins TRBV6-6 and TRBJ2-7, with D perhaps TRBD1 (6 bases). This clonotype was obtained from a man aged 45-60 years in good health and CMV-seronegative. Sequenced input: PBMCs. This CDR3 is CASSTGILQTYEQYF. The CDR3 DNA reads as TGTGCCAGCAGTACAGGGATATTACAAACCTACGAGCAGTACTTC.